The rows below give T cell receptor beta chains drawn from one sample of a study of T cells in Graves' hyperthyroidism and ophthalmopathy. Each CDR3 protein is one row after TCRdb ran MiXCR on the multiplex PCR reads. There are roughly 580,000 distinct CDR3 sequences in the sample; roughly 50% occur only once, and about 7.9% lies in the top ten. The sequenced sample consisted of peripheral blood or thyroid tissue (not recorded which). The receptors derive from a woman aged 18-30 years with Graves' hyperthyroidism. CDR3s include the opening cysteine and the closing phenylalanine or tryptophan. The order of the fields is J gene, clone size, V gene, CDR3 protein. Expanded clones are given a class, and other clones once, few, many or no size at all.

TRBJ1-2 - TRBV24-1 CASANYGYTF
TRBJ1-5 - TRBV29-1 CSVEWGQGNQPQHF
TRBJ2-2 - TRBV2 CAGSQGNTGELFF
TRBJ1-3 few TRBV20-1 CSATYTPGNTIYF
TRBJ1-1 few TRBV12-3/TRBV12-4 CASKAGGPEAFF
TRBJ1-1 - TRBV4-2 CASSLYAVTEQFF
TRBJ2-5 few TRBV29-1 CSVDSPPSETQYF
TRBJ2-7 few TRBV7-9 CASSHWTGSEQYF
TRBJ1-5 few TRBV10-3 CATSPGLVDSKPQHF
TRBJ2-2 - TRBV7-2 CASSLSGRSGELFF
TRBJ1-1 - TRBV9 CASSVGHMNTEAFF
TRBJ1-2 - TRBV14 CASSLRQGHHYGYTF
TRBJ1-2 - TRBV20-1 CSARGEAGYGYTF
TRBJ1-6 once TRBV25-1 CASGTGCDNSPLHF
TRBJ2-7 - TRBV2 CASSTGQWYF
TRBJ1-1 - TRBV2 CASSEGGAAFF
TRBJ2-2 - TRBV25-1 CASRAGQGVTGELFF
TRBJ1-2 - TRBV25-1 CASSESLLGVYGYTF
TRBJ2-7 few TRBV9 CASSLTPGPIYEQYF
TRBJ1-1 - TRBV25-1 CASSLTGQQNTEAFF
TRBJ1-2 many TRBV29-1 CSVVGGNYGYTF
TRBJ1-1 - TRBV25-1 CASSLENRVMNTEAFF
TRBJ2-5 many TRBV7-9 CASSALGTGSQETQYF
TRBJ2-5 - TRBV14 CASTRNIRAQETQYF
TRBJ2-2 few TRBV9 CASSPRRTNTGELFF
TRBJ2-7 - TRBV7-2 CASSALAGFTYEQYF
TRBJ2-2 few TRBV9 CASSASGTGIGELFF
TRBJ2-6 many TRBV7-3 CASSRQGEGSGANVLTF
TRBJ2-7 few TRBV20-1 CSARGGGGVEQYF
TRBJ1-4 - TRBV7-9 CASSNRAGEKLFF
- - TRBV21-1 CASSMTSGTQYF
TRBJ2-7 - TRBV2 CASSRLAGTPYEQYF
TRBJ2-7 - TRBV7-2 CASSQEQGTYEQYF
TRBJ2-6 - TRBV19 CASSNQGSGANVLTF
TRBJ1-1 many TRBV15 CATSRAVGQMNTEAFF
TRBJ1-2 - TRBV24-1 CATSAIWDYGYTF
TRBJ1-2 - TRBV5-1 CASSIGTGLSYGYTF
TRBJ1-5 - TRBV29-1 CSVAVGAGGQPQHF
TRBJ1-5 - TRBV2 CASGGEGNQPQHF
TRBJ2-5 - TRBV10-3 CAISVQAGAYLETQYF
TRBJ1-5 many TRBV12-3/TRBV12-4 CASSPQGANQPQHF
TRBJ2-7 once TRBV20-1 CSARDGEQYF
TRBJ2-7 - TRBV20-1 CSARRQGPEQYF
TRBJ2-2 few TRBV10-3 CAISPAGGHTGELFF
TRBJ1-1 many TRBV24-1 CATSEPGTDEAFF
TRBJ1-6 - TRBV24-1 CAWSVSRTGISALHF
TRBJ1-3 many TRBV2 CASSPPGQGRNTIYF